Given below is one TCR beta chain in context. Its antigen is currently unknown. Germline CDR1 reads KGHSH; CDR2 reads LQKENI. The CDR3 has 12 amino acids. V was shortened by 3 bases and J by 10 bases, with 10 bases between the two germline ends. The data were obtained in a study of cytomegalovirus exposure and HLA in healthy donors. In the study overall: The same platform was used for the 130 or so validation repertoires as for the roughly 670 first-cohort repertoires, as reported in a later analysis.

Data came from immunoSEQ multiplex PCR; TCRdb stores just in-frame clones and leaves some out. The sample gives roughly 75,000 clones, around 94% of which show up once; approximately 3.6% is in the top ten. Study results and caveats: There were about 160 TCR beta chains listed as cytomegalovirus-associated. Most TCR sequences showed up rarely, but some public TCRs showed up in many donors. Per published reports, the classifier diagnosed cytomegalovirus status with high specificity and sensitivity.

Sequencing was done on a sample of PBMCs. The rearrangement joins TRBV18 to TRBJ2-1, with a weak D call TRBD1 (6 bases). This receptor was identified in a woman aged 18-29 years in good health and CMV-seropositive. The DNA for the CDR3 is TGTGCCAGCTCACCTGAGCAGGGGGAGCAGTTCTTC. It encodes CASSPEQGEQFF.